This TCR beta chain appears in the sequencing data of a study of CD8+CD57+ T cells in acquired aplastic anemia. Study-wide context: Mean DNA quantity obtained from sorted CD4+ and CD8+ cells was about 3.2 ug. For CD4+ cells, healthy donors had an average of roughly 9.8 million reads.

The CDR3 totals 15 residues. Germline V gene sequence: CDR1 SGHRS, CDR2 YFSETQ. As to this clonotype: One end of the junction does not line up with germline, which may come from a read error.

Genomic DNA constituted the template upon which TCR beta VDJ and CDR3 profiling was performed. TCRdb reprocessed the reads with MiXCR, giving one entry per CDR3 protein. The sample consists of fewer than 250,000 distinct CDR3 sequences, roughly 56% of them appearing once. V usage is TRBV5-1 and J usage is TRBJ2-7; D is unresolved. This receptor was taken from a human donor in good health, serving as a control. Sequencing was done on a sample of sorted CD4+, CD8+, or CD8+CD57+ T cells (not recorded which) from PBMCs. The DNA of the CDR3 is TGCGTCAGCAGCTTAACAACAGCAACTACCTACGAGCAGTACTTC. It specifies CVSSLTTATTYEQYF.